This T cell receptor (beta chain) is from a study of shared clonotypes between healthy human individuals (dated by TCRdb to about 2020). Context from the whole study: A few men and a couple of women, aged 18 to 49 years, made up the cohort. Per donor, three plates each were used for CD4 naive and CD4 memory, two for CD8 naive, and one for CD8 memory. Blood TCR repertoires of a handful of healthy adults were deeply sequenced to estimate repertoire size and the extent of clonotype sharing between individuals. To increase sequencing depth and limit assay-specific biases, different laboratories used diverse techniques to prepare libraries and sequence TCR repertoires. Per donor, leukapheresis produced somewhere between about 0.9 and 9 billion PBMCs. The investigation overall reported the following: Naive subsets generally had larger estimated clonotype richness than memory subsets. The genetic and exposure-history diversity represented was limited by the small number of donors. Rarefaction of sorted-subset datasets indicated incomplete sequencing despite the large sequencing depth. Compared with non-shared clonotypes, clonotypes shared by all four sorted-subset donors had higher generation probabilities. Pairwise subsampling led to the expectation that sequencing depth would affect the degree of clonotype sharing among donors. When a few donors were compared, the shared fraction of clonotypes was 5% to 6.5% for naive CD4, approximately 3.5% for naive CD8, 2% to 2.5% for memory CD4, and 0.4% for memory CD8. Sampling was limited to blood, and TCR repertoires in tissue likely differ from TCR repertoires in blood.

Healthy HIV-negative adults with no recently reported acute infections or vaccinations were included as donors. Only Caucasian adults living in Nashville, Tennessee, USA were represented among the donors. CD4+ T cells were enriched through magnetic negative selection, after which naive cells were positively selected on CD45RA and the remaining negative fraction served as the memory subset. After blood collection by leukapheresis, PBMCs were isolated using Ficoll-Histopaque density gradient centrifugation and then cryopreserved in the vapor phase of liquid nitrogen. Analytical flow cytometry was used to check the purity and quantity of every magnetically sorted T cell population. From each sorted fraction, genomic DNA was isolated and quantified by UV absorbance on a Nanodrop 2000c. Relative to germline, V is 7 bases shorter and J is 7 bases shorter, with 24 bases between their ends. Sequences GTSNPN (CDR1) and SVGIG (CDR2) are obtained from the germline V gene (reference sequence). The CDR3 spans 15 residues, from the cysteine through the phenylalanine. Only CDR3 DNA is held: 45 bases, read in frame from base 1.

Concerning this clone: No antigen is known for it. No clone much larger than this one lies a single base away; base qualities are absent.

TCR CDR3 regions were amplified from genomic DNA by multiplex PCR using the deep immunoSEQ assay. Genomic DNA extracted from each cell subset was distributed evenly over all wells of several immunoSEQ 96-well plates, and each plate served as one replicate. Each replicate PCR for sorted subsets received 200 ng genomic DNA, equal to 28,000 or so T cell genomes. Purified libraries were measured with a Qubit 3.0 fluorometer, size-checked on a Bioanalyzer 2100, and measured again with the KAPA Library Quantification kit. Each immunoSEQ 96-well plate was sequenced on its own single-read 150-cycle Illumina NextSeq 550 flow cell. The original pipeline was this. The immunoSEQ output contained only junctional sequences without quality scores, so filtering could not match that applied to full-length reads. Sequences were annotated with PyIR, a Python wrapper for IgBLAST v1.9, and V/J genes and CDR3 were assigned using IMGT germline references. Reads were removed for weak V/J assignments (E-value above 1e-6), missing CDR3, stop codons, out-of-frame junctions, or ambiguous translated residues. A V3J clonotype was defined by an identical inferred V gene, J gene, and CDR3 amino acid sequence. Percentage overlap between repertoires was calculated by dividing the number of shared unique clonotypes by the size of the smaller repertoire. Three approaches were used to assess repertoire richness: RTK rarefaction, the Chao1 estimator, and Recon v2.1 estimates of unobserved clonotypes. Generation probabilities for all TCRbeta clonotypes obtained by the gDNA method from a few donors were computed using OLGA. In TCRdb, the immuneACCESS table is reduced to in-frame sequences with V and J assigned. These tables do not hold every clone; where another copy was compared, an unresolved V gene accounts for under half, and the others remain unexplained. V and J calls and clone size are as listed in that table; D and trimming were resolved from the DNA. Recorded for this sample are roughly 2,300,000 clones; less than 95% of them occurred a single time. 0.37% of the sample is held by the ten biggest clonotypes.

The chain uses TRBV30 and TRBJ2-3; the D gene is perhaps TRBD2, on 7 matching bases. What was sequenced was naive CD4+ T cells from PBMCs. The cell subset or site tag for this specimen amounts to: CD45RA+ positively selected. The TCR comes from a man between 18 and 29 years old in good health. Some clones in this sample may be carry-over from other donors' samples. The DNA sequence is TGTGCCTTGGAGGTCCCCGGGGGGCACAGATATACGCAGTATTTT. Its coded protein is CALEVPGGHRYTQYF.